This T cell receptor (beta chain) was found in a study of breast tumors, draining lymph nodes, adjacent tissues. Regarding the study as a whole: The lymph node origin of tumor T cells was framed as consistent with a hypothesis, not demonstrated. Tumors had less TCR diversity than lymph nodes, more than nontumor tissue. Compared with basal-like, luminal-like tumors shared significantly more repertoire with nontumor tissue. Findings are consistent with lymph node origin and intratumoral expansion of most tumor T cells.

V was pared by 7 bases and J by 10 bases, with 12 bases of the junction left unmatched. The CDR3 has 15 residues. Germline V gene sequence: CDR1 ENHRY, CDR2 SYGVKD. Samples came from axillary lymph nodes draining the breast cancer. TCRdb re-derived calls from the multiplex PCR reads in MiXCR, one entry per CDR3 protein. The sample includes tens of thousands of distinct CDR3 sequences, about 20% seen only once; the top ten take approximately 2.5%. This clonotype was observed at least ten times. Its antigen is as yet unknown. The chain couples TRBV10-3 to TRBJ2-1, with 11 bases fitting TRBD2. The clonotype comes from a female donor with breast cancer. Some clones in this sample may be carry-over from other donors' samples. Sequenced input: axillary lymph node tissue. CDR3 residues: CAIMGPSGRSGEQFF. The DNA for the CDR3 is TGTGCCATCATGGGCCCTAGCGGGAGGAGTGGAGAGCAGTTCTTC.